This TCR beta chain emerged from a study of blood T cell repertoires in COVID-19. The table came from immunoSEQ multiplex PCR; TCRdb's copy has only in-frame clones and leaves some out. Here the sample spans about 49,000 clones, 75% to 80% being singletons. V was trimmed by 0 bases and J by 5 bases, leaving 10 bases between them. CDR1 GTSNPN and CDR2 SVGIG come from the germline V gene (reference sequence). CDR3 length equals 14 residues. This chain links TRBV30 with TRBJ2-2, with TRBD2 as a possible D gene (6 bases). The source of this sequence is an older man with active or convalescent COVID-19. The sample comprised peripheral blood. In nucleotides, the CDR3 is TGTGCCTGGAGTGTACCAGCGGGTACCGGGGAGCTGTTTTTT. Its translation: CAWSVPAGTGELFF.